Included here is one T cell receptor (beta chain) sequence, with context. Its antigen is as yet unknown. This sample is part of a study of CD8 T cells in Susac syndrome. Study outcomes and limitations: As the study acknowledged, the number of individuals in its TCR sequencing and HLA analysis was relatively small.

Germline-derived CDR1 and CDR2 are MNHEY and SVGEGT. The CDR3 extends over 14 amino acids. Trimming shortened V by 5 bases and J by 5 bases, and 15 bases separated the two germline ends. Reverse transcription used about 0.45 to 1 ug RNA and random hexamers. TCRdb called the immunoSEQ multiplex PCR reads again in MiXCR, with one record for every CDR3 protein. The sample includes about 290,000 distinct CDR3 sequences, about 91% of them seen just once. Sequencing of TCR beta was performed on blood CD8+ and CD4+ T cells. This receptor was identified in a human donor with multiple sclerosis. V gene TRBV6-2 or TRBV6-3 combines with J gene TRBJ2-5; tentatively, D is TRBD2 (6 bases). Source material: CD8+ T cells from PBMCs. DNA of the CDR3: TGTGCCAGCAGTCGCCCTGGGACTCTCGAGACCCAGTACTTC. Amino acid sequence: CASSRPGTLETQYF.